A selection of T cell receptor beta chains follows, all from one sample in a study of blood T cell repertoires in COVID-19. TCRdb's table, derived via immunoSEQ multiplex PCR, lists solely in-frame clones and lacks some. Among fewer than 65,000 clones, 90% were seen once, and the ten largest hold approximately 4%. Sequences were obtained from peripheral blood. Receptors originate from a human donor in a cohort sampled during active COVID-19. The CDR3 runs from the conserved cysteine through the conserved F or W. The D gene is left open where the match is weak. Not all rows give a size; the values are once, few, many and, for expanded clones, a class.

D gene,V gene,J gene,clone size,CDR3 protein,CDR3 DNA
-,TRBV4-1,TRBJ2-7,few,CASSQAGAYEQYF,TGCGCCAGCAGCCAGGCAGGGGCCTACGAGCAGTACTTC
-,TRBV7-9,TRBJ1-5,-,CASRDTGNQPQHF,TGTGCCAGCCGGGACACCGGCAATCAGCCCCAGCATTTT
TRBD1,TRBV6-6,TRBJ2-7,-,CASSYGDRDYSYEQYF,TGTGCCAGCAGTTACGGGGACAGGGACTACTCCTACGAGCAGTACTTC
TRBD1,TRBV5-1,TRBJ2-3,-,CASSLQGAADTQYF,TGCGCCAGCAGCTTACAGGGGGCCGCAGATACGCAGTATTTT
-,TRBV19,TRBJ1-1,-,CASSIAAGANTEAFF,TGTGCCAGTAGTATAGCCGCAGGGGCGAACACTGAAGCTTTCTTT
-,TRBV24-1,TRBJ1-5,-,CATSGGHHNQPQHF,TGTGCCACCAGTGGTGGGCACCACAATCAGCCCCAGCATTTT
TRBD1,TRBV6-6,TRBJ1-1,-,CASSWTGGVDEAFF,TGTGCCAGCAGTTGGACAGGGGGGGTGGATGAAGCTTTCTTT
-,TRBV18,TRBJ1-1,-,CASSSMNTEAFF,TGTGCCAGCTCAAGCATGAACACTGAAGCTTTCTTT
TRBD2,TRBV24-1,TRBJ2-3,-,CATSGGRALDTQYF,TGTGCCACCAGTGGCGGGAGGGCCTTAGATACGCAGTATTTT
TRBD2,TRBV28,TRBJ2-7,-,CASSSSGLAGPHF,TGTGCCAGCAGCTCCTCCGGACTAGCGGGGCCCCACTTC